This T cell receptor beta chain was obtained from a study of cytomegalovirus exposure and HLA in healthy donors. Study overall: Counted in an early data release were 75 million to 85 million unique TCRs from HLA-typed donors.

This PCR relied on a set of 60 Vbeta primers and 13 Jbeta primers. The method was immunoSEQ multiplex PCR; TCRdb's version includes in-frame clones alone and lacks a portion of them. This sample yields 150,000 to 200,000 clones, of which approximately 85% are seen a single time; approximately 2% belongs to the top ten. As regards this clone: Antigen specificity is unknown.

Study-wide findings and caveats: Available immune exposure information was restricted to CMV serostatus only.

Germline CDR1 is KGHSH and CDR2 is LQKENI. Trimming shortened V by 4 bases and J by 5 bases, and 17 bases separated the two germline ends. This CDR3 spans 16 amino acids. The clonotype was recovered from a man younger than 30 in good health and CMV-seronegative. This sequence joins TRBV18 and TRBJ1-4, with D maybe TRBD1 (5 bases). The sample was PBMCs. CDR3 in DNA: TGTGCCAGCTCACGATCGGCGGGGGTGGGGAATGAAAAACTGTTTTTT. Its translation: CASSRSAGVGNEKLFF.